A single sample gave rise to the 18 T cell receptor beta chains below, sequenced in a study of Graves' ophthalmopathy and Graves' hyperthyroidism listed by TCRdb under 2018. Sequencing instrument: Illumina HiSeq 2000. For repertoire sequencing, the TCR beta CDR3 regions were amplified from RNA transcripts. A first-round RT-PCR used HTBI primers with the Qiagen OneStep RT-PCR kit, followed by a second-round multiplex PCR, size selection and purification. TCRdb ran its own pipeline on the public reads, namely fastp trimming at Q25 and MiXCR clone calling, and kept in-frame beta chains. Rows are combined by CDR3 protein, so each entry shows the most common genes and DNA. The sample table shows 300,000 to 450,000 distinct CDR3 sequences, and approximately 17% are seen once. The ten top clones hold 2% to 2.5% of the sample. The sample was peripheral blood. These receptors were collected from an adult woman with stable Graves' hyperthyroidism.

Ten or more counts support this clonotype. The V and J genes are TRBV28 and TRBJ2-7; a possible D gene is TRBD1 (5 bases). V was pared by 9 bases and J by 4 bases, with 16 bases between. The length of the CDR3 is 13 residues. CDR1 is MDHEN, CDR2 SYDVKM, per germline. The CDR3 DNA reads TGTGCCAGTAGGACACCGGCCGTTTACGAGCAGTACTTC. Translated, it gives CASRTPAVYEQYF.

In this sample, this clonotype turned up many times. The J gene is TRBJ2-7, the V gene TRBV20-1; TRBD2 aligns across 8 bases. CDR1 is DFQATT and CDR2 is SNEGSKA in the germline V gene (reference sequence). J was trimmed by 0 bases and V by 3 bases; bases with no gene match: 7. This CDR3 contains 15 residues. CDR3: CSASTPTSVSYEQYF. The CDR3 coding sequence is TGCAGTGCTAGTACTCCGACTAGCGTCTCCTACGAGCAGTACTTC.

This clonotype was detected only a few times. V is TRBV18 and J is TRBJ2-7; no clear D. Trimming stripped 2 bases from V and 3 bases from J, with 26 bases between. CDR1 KGHSH and CDR2 LQKENI come from the germline V gene. CDR3 length: 19 residues. CDR3 sequence (DNA): TGTGCCAGCTCACCAGGCCTTTTCCCTCTGGAAAATCAGGACTACGAGCAGTACTTC. Translation gives CASSPGLFPLENQDYEQYF.

This clonotype was counted ten times or more. The chain's CDR3 is CASTSPGYEQYF. The CDR3 nucleotides read TGCGCCAGCACCTCCCCCGGATACGAGCAGTACTTC. The chain links TRBV4-3 to TRBJ2-7; D not resolved. Germline loops: CDR1 LGHNA, CDR2 YSLEER. This CDR3 is 12 amino acids long. V was shortened by 7 bases and J by 4 bases, with 11 bases between the two germline ends.

Turning to this clonotype: A much larger clone differs by one base, so this may be a read error. The V gene is TRBV29-1, the J gene TRBJ1-2; D ambiguous. This CDR3 has 13 amino acids. Germline V gene lookup returns CDR1 SQVTM and CDR2 ANQGSEA. The CDR3 protein is CSTSGGYAYGYSF. The CDR3 DNA follows: TGCAGCACCAGCGGAGGGTACGCCTATGGCTACAGCTTC. The whole variable domain, filled in from reference TRBV29-1 and TRBJ1-2, reads SAVISQKPSRDICQRGTSLTIQCQVDSQVTMMFWYRQQPGQSLTLIATANQGSEATYESGFVIDKFPISRPNLTFSTLTVSNMSPEDSSIYLCSTSGGYAYGYSFGSGTRLTVV.

This clonotype occurred many times. The CDR3 DNA is TGTGCCAGCAGCTTAGCGAGTAGGGGAGGCTACGAGCAGTACTTC. Its protein is CASSLASRGGYEQYF. The V call is TRBV7-2, the J call TRBJ2-7, with a possible D match to TRBD2 (6 bases). The V gene lost 0 bases and the J gene lost 3 bases, with 12 bases spanning the gap. This CDR3 has 15 amino acids. CDR1 SGHTA and CDR2 FQGNSA come from the germline V gene.

The chain uses TRBV6-2 or TRBV6-3 and TRBJ2-7, with 7 bases lining up with TRBD2. In germline, CDR1 is MNHEY, CDR2 SVGEGT. V was clipped by 0 bases and J by 1 base; unmatched bases: 6. This CDR3 spans 16 amino acids. CDR3: CASSYSWLAASYEQYF. CDR3 in DNA: TGTGCCAGCAGTTACTCCTGGCTAGCGGCGTCCTACGAGCAGTACTTC.

This clonotype has at least ten counts. The genes are TRBV5-1 and TRBJ2-7, with D possibly matching TRBD1 (6 bases). Trimming cost V 1 base and J 2 bases, with 16 bases left between them. This CDR3 spans 16 amino acids. Germline V gene data show CDR1 as SGHRS and CDR2 as YFSETQ. CDR3 in amino acids: CASSLTQQGAPYEQYF. The CDR3 DNA is TGCGCCAGCAGCTTGACCCAACAGGGTGCTCCCTACGAGCAGTACTTC. Filled out from reference TRBV5-1 and TRBJ2-7, the complete variable domain reads KAGVTQTPRYLIKTRGQQVTLSCSPISGHRSVSWYQQTPGQGLQFLFEYFSETQRNKGNFPGRFSGRQFSNSRSEMNVSTLELGDSALYLCASSLTQQGAPYEQYFGPGTRLTVT.

V gene TRBV3-1 combines with J gene TRBJ2-7; 10 bases agree with TRBD1. The CDR3 has 20 amino acids. V shed 1 base and J 4 bases; nucleotides not matched to a gene: 19. Germline assignment: CDR1 LGHDT and CDR2 YNNKEL (reference sequence). The CDR3 spells CASSQVPVALGRDRGYEQYF. CDR3 bases: TGTGCCAGCAGCCAAGTGCCCGTTGCCCTCGGCCGGGACAGGGGTTACGAGCAGTACTTC.

V is TRBV13 and J is TRBJ2-5; D call uncertain. V was trimmed by 7 bases and J by 7 bases, leaving 13 bases between them. Germline values: CDR1 PRHDT, CDR2 FYEKMQ (reference sequence). The CDR3 extends over 12 amino acids. The CDR3 sequence is CASNTAPGTQYF. The CDR3, as DNA: TGTGCCAGCAACACAGCCCCAGGGACCCAGTACTTC.

This clonotype was counted a few times. The genes are TRBV11-2 and TRBJ1-1; the match to TRBD1 covers 7 bases. The germline gives CDR1 SGHAT, CDR2 FQNNGV. CDR3 length equals 14 residues. Trimming at V came to 5 bases and at J to 1 base, leaving 4 bases not matched to a gene. The CDR3, as DNA: TGTGCCAGCAGCGCGAACAGGGGGAACACTGAAGCTTTCTTT. Amino acids: CASSANRGNTEAFF.

The chain links TRBV6-5 to TRBJ1-1, with 7 bases matching TRBD1. The CDR3 is made up of 15 amino acids. The V gene's germline CDR1 is MNHEY and CDR2 SVGAGI. The V gene end was trimmed by 2 bases and the J gene end by 3 bases; junction bases not matched to a gene: 6. CDR3 amino acids: CASSYTQGGDTEAFF. In nucleotides, the CDR3 is TGTGCCAGCAGTTACACGCAGGGGGGGGACACTGAAGCTTTCTTT.

This clonotype was recorded many times. The rearrangement joins TRBV6-5 to TRBJ2-7, with TRBD1 identical over 7 bases. Germline trimming cut 2 bases from V and 6 bases from J; bases unmatched to any gene: 1. The germline CDR1 and CDR2 sequences are MNHEY and SVGAGI. The CDR3 is 12 residues long. The CDR3 DNA reads as TGTGCCAGCAGTTACGGGACAGCCGAGCAGTACTTC. This encodes CASSYGTAEQYF.

Many counts were recorded for this clonotype. The rearrangement uses TRBV28 and TRBJ1-1; the D is unclear. V shed 5 bases and J shed 4 bases, with 14 bases lying between them. This CDR3 spans 14 amino acids. Germline CDR1 reads MDHEN; CDR2 reads SYDVKM. This chain's CDR3 is CASSPPGLGTEAFF. The CDR3, as DNA: TGTGCCAGCAGTCCCCCTGGGTTAGGCACTGAAGCTTTCTTT.

This sequence joins TRBV6-2 or TRBV6-3 and TRBJ2-5; TRBD2 agrees at 9 bases. The CDR3 has 14 amino acids. CDR1 MNHEY and CDR2 SVGEGT come from the germline V gene. The V and J ends lost 1 base and 5 bases, in that order; junction bases with no gene match: 2. The CDR3, as DNA: TGTGCCAGCAGTTACTGGACTAGCGCGGAGACCCAGTACTTC. Its protein product is CASSYWTSAETQYF.

The table lists this clonotype with many counts. The chain employs TRBV6-1 and TRBJ1-1; D remains unclear. Germline values: CDR1 MNHNS, CDR2 SASEGT. The CDR3 totals 13 residues. Trimming left V 6 bases short and J 4 bases short, with 12 bases between. DNA of the CDR3: TGTGCCAGCAGGCAACCCTCGGGCACTGAAGCTTTCTTT. Its translation is CASRQPSGTEAFF.

Many counts were recorded for this clonotype. The gene calls are TRBV5-1 and TRBJ2-4, with unresolved D. The CDR3 is 16 residues long. The germline V and J ends were trimmed by 0 bases and 0 bases, with 10 bases remaining between them. CDR1 and CDR2 from the germline V gene are SGHRS and YFSETQ. The CDR3 sequence: CASSLGFDLAKNIQYF. CDR3 nucleotide sequence: TGCGCCAGCAGCTTGGGGTTTGATCTAGCCAAAAACATTCAGTACTTC. The variable domain in full, completed from reference TRBV5-1 and TRBJ2-4, reads KAGVTQTPRYLIKTRGQQVTLSCSPISGHRSVSWYQQTPGQGLQFLFEYFSETQRNKGNFPGRFSGRQFSNSRSEMNVSTLELGDSALYLCASSLGFDLAKNIQYFGAGTRLSVL.

CDR3 DNA: TGTGCCACCAGTGACCCCCGTGGGGACAGGGGAGGTACGCAGTATTTT. It specifies CATSDPRGDRGGTQYF. V gene TRBV24-1 combines with J gene TRBJ2-3; TRBD1 agrees at 10 bases. The CDR3 runs to 16 residues. Germline V CDR1 and CDR2: KGHDR, SFDVKD. With 4 bases clipped from V and 8 bases from J, the junction kept 11 bases outside the gene matches.